The source of this T cell receptor beta chain is a study of blood T cell repertoires in COVID-19. Across the study: The United States, Italy and Spain supplied acute and convalescent COVID-19 samples. T cells, B-cell-depleted T cells, or PBMCs supplied cDNA or gDNA.

Per the study methods: Amplification of reference gene primers was used by the study to estimate nucleated cell counts. This table comes from immunoSEQ multiplex PCR, and its TCRdb copy is limited to in-frame clones, with some not included. The DNA was the basis for D and trimming; V, J and clone size are from that table. The sample yields about 150,000 clones, roughly nine tenths seen once. This clonotype was sampled from a woman aged 60-75 years with active COVID-19. The sample was peripheral blood.

Written as DNA, the CDR3 is TGTGCCAGCAGCGCCCGGGAAGGGACCTACGAGCAGTACTTC. Its translation is CASSAREGTYEQYF. V is TRBV9 and J is TRBJ2-7, with D perhaps TRBD2 (5 bases). V was pared by 3 bases and J by 2 bases, with 12 bases between. Germline V gives CDR1 SGDLS, CDR2 YYNGEE. The CDR3 is made up of 14 amino acids.